This T cell receptor (beta chain) was sequenced in a study of sequential checkpoint blockade in melanoma. The germline CDR1 and CDR2 sequences are MRHNA and SNTAGT. CDR3 length: 16 residues. With 2 bases clipped from V and 4 bases from J, the junction kept 1 base outside the gene matches. Indicated treatment: randomized to nivolumab then ipilimumab (arm A) or the reverse (arm B). PBMC sorting kept live CD3+CD8+ cells without CD19 or CD56. This clone was seen a few times. The assay was immunoSEQ multiplex PCR, and TCRdb's table has in-frame clones only and misses some. The data hold over 9,000 clones, with roughly 72% observed a single time.

The clonotype originates from a human donor with melanoma. The chain carries TRBV6-4 and TRBJ2-2; 13 nucleotides agree with TRBD2. The sample in question was CD8+ T cells sorted from blood (inferred from file names), obtained from a patient given nivolumab and ipilimumab in sequence. The CDR3 sequence is CASSDTSGGATGELFF. As DNA, the CDR3 is TGTGCCAGCAGTGACACTAGCGGGGGGGCCACCGGGGAGCTGTTTTTT.